This is a list of T cell receptor beta chains from one sample in a study of blood T cell repertoires in COVID-19. Repertoires were generated with immunoSEQ multiplex PCR, while TCRdb's copy carries only in-frame clones and drops some. The data contain a few hundred thousand clones, roughly 84% of them singletons. The sequenced sample consisted of peripheral blood. Source of these receptors: a woman between 50 and 59 years old with acute or convalescent COVID-19. Each CDR3 is given with its conserved first and last residue. The order of the fields is CDR3 DNA, CDR3 protein, clone size, J gene, V gene, D gene. D genes are given only for firm matches. A row's size may be missing; if present it is once, few, many or a size class.

CDR3 DNA: TGTGCCAGCAGCGCGGCCCTAAACACCATATATTTT
CDR3 protein: CASSAALNTIYF
clone size: once
J gene: TRBJ1-3
V gene: TRBV11-1
D gene: NA

CDR3 DNA: TGTGCCAGTAGTACAGGGGGCGCTGGCTACACCTTC
CDR3 protein: CASSTGGAGYTF
clone size: NA
J gene: TRBJ1-2
V gene: TRBV19
D gene: TRBD1

CDR3 DNA: TGTGCCAGCAGAGCGGGACAGGACCCGGCCTACGAGCAGTACTTC
CDR3 protein: CASRAGQDPAYEQYF
clone size: NA
J gene: TRBJ2-7
V gene: TRBV6-5
D gene: NA

CDR3 DNA: TGTGCCAGCATTACGCCAGGGGAGTGGTACACCTTC
CDR3 protein: CASITPGEWYTF
clone size: NA
J gene: TRBJ1-2
V gene: TRBV6-5
D gene: NA

CDR3 DNA: TGCGCCAGCAGCTCCCCTAAGCGGGGGCTGAACACCGGGGAGCTGTTTTTT
CDR3 protein: CASSSPKRGLNTGELFF
clone size: NA
J gene: TRBJ2-2
V gene: TRBV5-1
D gene: TRBD2

CDR3 DNA: TGTGCCAGCAGCCAAGACGCGGGGTTCACCTCCTACGAGCAGTACTTC
CDR3 protein: CASSQDAGFTSYEQYF
clone size: NA
J gene: TRBJ2-7
V gene: TRBV3-1/TRBV3-2
D gene: NA

CDR3 DNA: TGTGCCAGCAGTTTAACCGGGACAGTGAATCAGCCCCAGCATTTT
CDR3 protein: CASSLTGTVNQPQHF
clone size: NA
J gene: TRBJ1-5
V gene: TRBV27
D gene: TRBD1

CDR3 DNA: TGTGCCAGTAGTATCGGGACAGGGGTAGGGTATGGCTACACCTTC
CDR3 protein: CASSIGTGVGYGYTF
clone size: NA
J gene: TRBJ1-2
V gene: TRBV19
D gene: TRBD1

CDR3 DNA: TGTGCCAGCAGCTTGACAGTTGAGGTCGGAAGGTTCTTC
CDR3 protein: CASSLTVEVGRFF
clone size: NA
J gene: TRBJ2-1
V gene: TRBV11-1
D gene: NA

CDR3 DNA: TGCGCCAGCAGCCAGGCGGGATGGGTGACTTTCGAGCAGTACTTC
CDR3 protein: CASSQAGWVTFEQYF
clone size: NA
J gene: TRBJ2-7
V gene: TRBV4-1
D gene: NA

CDR3 DNA: TGTGCCAGCAGTTTAGGTTCGCGCCGGGAGCAGTACTTC
CDR3 protein: CASSLGSRREQYF
clone size: NA
J gene: TRBJ2-7
V gene: TRBV12-3/TRBV12-4
D gene: NA

CDR3 DNA: TGTGCCAGCAGCTTAGGGAGCTACGAGCAGTACTTC
CDR3 protein: CASSLGSYEQYF
clone size: NA
J gene: TRBJ2-7
V gene: TRBV7-2
D gene: NA

CDR3 DNA: TGTGCCAGCAGCTTAGTGGTTAGAAGTAGTGAGCAGTACTTC
CDR3 protein: CASSLVVRSSEQYF
clone size: few
J gene: TRBJ2-7
V gene: TRBV7-2
D gene: NA

CDR3 DNA: TGCGCCAGCAGCTATGACAGGATCAATTCACCCCTCCACTTT
CDR3 protein: CASSYDRINSPLHF
clone size: NA
J gene: TRBJ1-6
V gene: TRBV5-1
D gene: NA

CDR3 DNA: TGTGCCAGTAGTGCGGGAGGACTACCGAATGAGCAGTTCTTC
CDR3 protein: CASSAGGLPNEQFF
clone size: NA
J gene: TRBJ2-1
V gene: TRBV19
D gene: TRBD2

CDR3 DNA: TGTGCCAGCAGCTCCGACAGACAAGGCGAGCAGTACTTC
CDR3 protein: CASSSDRQGEQYF
clone size: few
J gene: TRBJ2-7
V gene: TRBV7-2
D gene: NA

CDR3 DNA: TGTGCCACCAGCAGAGAACCCCTAGCGGGGGTGGGGGAGCAGTACTTC
CDR3 protein: CATSREPLAGVGEQYF
clone size: NA
J gene: TRBJ2-7
V gene: TRBV15
D gene: TRBD2

CDR3 DNA: TGTGCCATCAGTGAGGACCAGAGGGATCAGCCCCAGCATTTT
CDR3 protein: CAISEDQRDQPQHF
clone size: NA
J gene: TRBJ1-5
V gene: TRBV10-3
D gene: NA

CDR3 DNA: TGCGCCAGCAGTTTTACGAGCGGGAGTAGTACGGATACGCAGTATTTT
CDR3 protein: CASSFTSGSSTDTQYF
clone size: NA
J gene: TRBJ2-3
V gene: TRBV5-1
D gene: TRBD2

CDR3 DNA: TGTGCCAGTAGTATCAGACAGGGTTACGAGCAGTACTTC
CDR3 protein: CASSIRQGYEQYF
clone size: NA
J gene: TRBJ2-7
V gene: TRBV19
D gene: TRBD1

CDR3 DNA: TGTGCCAGCAGCCCGATGGGACAGAATTCACCCCTCCACTTT
CDR3 protein: CASSPMGQNSPLHF
clone size: NA
J gene: TRBJ1-6
V gene: TRBV3-1/TRBV3-2
D gene: TRBD1

CDR3 DNA: TGTGCCAGCAGCCTAGGGGATAACGGGACAGGGGGCGATCAGCCCCAGCATTTT
CDR3 protein: CASSLGDNGTGGDQPQHF
clone size: NA
J gene: TRBJ1-5
V gene: TRBV3-1/TRBV3-2
D gene: TRBD1

CDR3 DNA: TGTGCCAGCAGCCACAACCGGGACAGTAATTCACCCCTCCACTTT
CDR3 protein: CASSHNRDSNSPLHF
clone size: NA
J gene: TRBJ1-6
V gene: TRBV4-2
D gene: TRBD1

CDR3 DNA: TGCAGCGTTGCCTCGGGACATCCCACCGGGGAGCTGTTTTTT
CDR3 protein: CSVASGHPTGELFF
clone size: NA
J gene: TRBJ2-2
V gene: TRBV29-1
D gene: NA

CDR3 DNA: TGTGCCAGCAGCCTGCCAGGGCGGGAGACCCAGTACTTC
CDR3 protein: CASSLPGRETQYF
clone size: NA
J gene: TRBJ2-5
V gene: TRBV14
D gene: NA

CDR3 DNA: TGTGCCAGCAGCTTAACCCCGAAGGACTTCACTAGCCATGAGCAGTTCTTC
CDR3 protein: CASSLTPKDFTSHEQFF
clone size: NA
J gene: TRBJ2-1
V gene: TRBV11-3
D gene: NA

CDR3 DNA: TGTGCCAGCACCGACTTAGGGTCGCCAGGGGATAGGGACGAGCAGTACTTC
CDR3 protein: CASTDLGSPGDRDEQYF
clone size: NA
J gene: TRBJ2-7
V gene: TRBV7-9
D gene: NA

CDR3 DNA: TGTGCCTGGAGGACGGAGTCCCCTTATGGCTACACCTTC
CDR3 protein: CAWRTESPYGYTF
clone size: NA
J gene: TRBJ1-2
V gene: TRBV30
D gene: NA

CDR3 DNA: TGCAGCGCTCGGATTGGAGGGTTTCGAGATACGCAGTATTTT
CDR3 protein: CSARIGGFRDTQYF
clone size: NA
J gene: TRBJ2-3
V gene: TRBV29-1
D gene: NA

CDR3 DNA: TGTGCCACCTCTCGGAGAGGCACAGATACGCAGTATTTT
CDR3 protein: CATSRRGTDTQYF
clone size: NA
J gene: TRBJ2-3
V gene: TRBV24-1
D gene: NA

CDR3 DNA: TGTGCCAGCAGGGAGGGTTCGTGGACCGGGGAGCTGTTTTTT
CDR3 protein: CASREGSWTGELFF
clone size: NA
J gene: TRBJ2-2
V gene: TRBV7-9
D gene: NA

CDR3 DNA: TGCAGCGTCGAGAGGGTCGGACAGGATTTCAACGGGGAGCTGTTTTTT
CDR3 protein: CSVERVGQDFNGELFF
clone size: NA
J gene: TRBJ2-2
V gene: TRBV29-1
D gene: TRBD1

CDR3 DNA: TGCGCCAGCAGCTTGGACGGGGGGACCTACAATGAGCAGTTCTTC
CDR3 protein: CASSLDGGTYNEQFF
clone size: NA
J gene: TRBJ2-1
V gene: TRBV5-1
D gene: TRBD2

CDR3 DNA: TGTGCCAGTACTAACCTCGAGGGCGGCTACACTGAAGCTTTCTTT
CDR3 protein: CASTNLEGGYTEAFF
clone size: NA
J gene: TRBJ1-1
V gene: TRBV19
D gene: NA

CDR3 DNA: TGCGCCAGCAGCATCCGGGACAGGGTGGGCTACACCTTC
CDR3 protein: CASSIRDRVGYTF
clone size: few
J gene: TRBJ1-2
V gene: TRBV4-1
D gene: TRBD1

CDR3 DNA: TGCAGTGCTAGTCCGTTGGAGGGCCTCTTGCTGGAGCAGTACTTC
CDR3 protein: CSASPLEGLLLEQYF
clone size: NA
J gene: TRBJ2-7
V gene: TRBV20-1
D gene: NA

CDR3 DNA: TGCGCCAGCGCACTAGCGGGCTTCTACAATGAGCAGTTCTTC
CDR3 protein: CASALAGFYNEQFF
clone size: NA
J gene: TRBJ2-1
V gene: TRBV10-2
D gene: TRBD2

CDR3 DNA: TGTGCCTGGAGTCCCCACTCGACAGGATCTAATGAAAAACTGTTTTTT
CDR3 protein: CAWSPHSTGSNEKLFF
clone size: NA
J gene: TRBJ1-4
V gene: TRBV30
D gene: NA

CDR3 DNA: TGTGCCAGCTCACCATTCGGGGGGCCAACTAATGAAAAACTGTTTTTT
CDR3 protein: CASSPFGGPTNEKLFF
clone size: NA
J gene: TRBJ1-4
V gene: TRBV18
D gene: NA

CDR3 DNA: TGCGCCAGCACCGGACAGGGGGTTCCGGTTGAGGGCTACACCTTC
CDR3 protein: CASTGQGVPVEGYTF
clone size: NA
J gene: TRBJ1-2
V gene: TRBV5-1
D gene: TRBD1

CDR3 DNA: NA
CDR3 protein: CASSTVGAGTSGRARDEQFF
clone size: NA
J gene: TRBJ2-1
V gene: TRBV21-1
D gene: NA

CDR3 DNA: TGTGCCTGGGACAGGGGGCCCGATGGCTACACCTTC
CDR3 protein: CAWDRGPDGYTF
clone size: NA
J gene: TRBJ1-2
V gene: TRBV30
D gene: TRBD1

CDR3 DNA: TGTGCCAGCAGCGAACTGGGGCCGACCTATGGCTACACCTTC
CDR3 protein: CASSELGPTYGYTF
clone size: NA
J gene: TRBJ1-2
V gene: TRBV9
D gene: NA

CDR3 DNA: TGCAGCGCCGAGGACATTTTTGGAAACACCATATATTTT
CDR3 protein: CSAEDIFGNTIYF
clone size: NA
J gene: TRBJ1-3
V gene: TRBV29-1
D gene: NA

CDR3 DNA: TGTGCCAGCCGTAGCGGATCCTCCTACAATGAGCAGTTCTTC
CDR3 protein: CASRSGSSYNEQFF
clone size: NA
J gene: TRBJ2-1
V gene: TRBV7-9
D gene: NA

CDR3 DNA: TGTGCCAGCTCGCAGACTAGCGGGAGAAACACCGGGGAGCTGTTTTTT
CDR3 protein: CASSQTSGRNTGELFF
clone size: NA
J gene: TRBJ2-2
V gene: TRBV18
D gene: TRBD2

CDR3 DNA: TGTGCCAGCTCACCACCTAGCGGGAGTAAGGATGAGCAGTTCTTC
CDR3 protein: CASSPPSGSKDEQFF
clone size: few
J gene: TRBJ2-1
V gene: TRBV18
D gene: TRBD2

CDR3 DNA: TGTGCCAGCAGCCGGGGATCCATGAACACTGAAGCTTTCTTT
CDR3 protein: CASSRGSMNTEAFF
clone size: NA
J gene: TRBJ1-1
V gene: TRBV7-3
D gene: NA

CDR3 DNA: TGTGCTAGCAGCTTAGGCCGGGAAGCAGATACGCAGTATTTT
CDR3 protein: CASSLGREADTQYF
clone size: once
J gene: TRBJ2-3
V gene: TRBV7-7
D gene: NA

CDR3 DNA: TGTGCCACCAGCAGAGATCGGAGGGTTTTAGGAACCGGGGAGCTGTTTTTT
CDR3 protein: CATSRDRRVLGTGELFF
clone size: few
J gene: TRBJ2-2
V gene: TRBV15
D gene: NA

CDR3 DNA: TGCGCCAGCAGCCAAGCCTTATCGACAGGGATCCATCAGCCCCAGCATTTT
CDR3 protein: CASSQALSTGIHQPQHF
clone size: NA
J gene: TRBJ1-5
V gene: TRBV4-1
D gene: TRBD1

CDR3 DNA: TGCGCCAGCAGCGGGGGGACAGGGCCGCGTGAGCAGTACTTC
CDR3 protein: CASSGGTGPREQYF
clone size: NA
J gene: TRBJ2-7
V gene: TRBV5-1
D gene: TRBD1

CDR3 DNA: TGTGCCAGCAGCCAAGAAGCGGGTACAACTAATGAAAAACTGTTTTTT
CDR3 protein: CASSQEAGTTNEKLFF
clone size: NA
J gene: TRBJ1-4
V gene: TRBV4-2
D gene: NA

CDR3 DNA: TGTGCCAGCAGTTCCTCAGGGGGCGAGAACTATGGCTACACCTTC
CDR3 protein: CASSSSGGENYGYTF
clone size: NA
J gene: TRBJ1-2
V gene: TRBV28
D gene: TRBD1

CDR3 DNA: TGTGCCAGCAGCTCCAGGGGGCGTGGTAACTATGGCTACACCTTC
CDR3 protein: CASSSRGRGNYGYTF
clone size: many
J gene: TRBJ1-2
V gene: TRBV5-4
D gene: TRBD1